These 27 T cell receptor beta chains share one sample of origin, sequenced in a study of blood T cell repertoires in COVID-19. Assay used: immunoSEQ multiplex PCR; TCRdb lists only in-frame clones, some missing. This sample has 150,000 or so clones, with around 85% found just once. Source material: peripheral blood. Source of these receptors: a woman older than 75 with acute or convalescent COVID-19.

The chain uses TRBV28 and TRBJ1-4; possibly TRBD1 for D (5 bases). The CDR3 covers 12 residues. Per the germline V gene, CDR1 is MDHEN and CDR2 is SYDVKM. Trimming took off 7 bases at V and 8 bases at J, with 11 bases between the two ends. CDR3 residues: CASTIGAEKLFF. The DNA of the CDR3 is TGTGCCAGCACCATAGGGGCCGAAAAACTGTTTTTT. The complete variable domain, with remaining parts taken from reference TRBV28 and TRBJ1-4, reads DVKVTQSSRYLVKRTGEKVFLECVQDMDHENMFWYRQDPGLGLRLIYFSYDVKMKEKGDIPEGYSVSREKKERFSLILESASTNQTSMYLCASTIGAEKLFFGSGTQLSVL.

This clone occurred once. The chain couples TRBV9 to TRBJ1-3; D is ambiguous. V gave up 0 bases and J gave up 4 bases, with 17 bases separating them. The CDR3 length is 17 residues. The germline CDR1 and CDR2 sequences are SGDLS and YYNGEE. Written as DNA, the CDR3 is TGTGCCAGCAGCGTAGCTTCAGGCTCCGCGGGGGGAAACACCATATATTTT. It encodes CASSVASGSAGGNTIYF.

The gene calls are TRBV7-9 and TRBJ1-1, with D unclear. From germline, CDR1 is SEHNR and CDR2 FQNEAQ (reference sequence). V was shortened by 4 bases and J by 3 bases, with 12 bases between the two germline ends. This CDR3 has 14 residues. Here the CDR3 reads CASSSNSWDTEAFF. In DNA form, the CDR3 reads TGTGCCAGCAGCTCCAACAGCTGGGACACTGAAGCTTTCTTT.

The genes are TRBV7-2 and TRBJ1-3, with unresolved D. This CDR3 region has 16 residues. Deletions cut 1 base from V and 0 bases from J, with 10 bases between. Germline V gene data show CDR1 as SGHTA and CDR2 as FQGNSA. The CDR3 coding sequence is TGTGCCAGCAGCTTAGTGGCAAACCCCTCTGGAAACACCATATATTTT. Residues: CASSLVANPSGNTIYF.

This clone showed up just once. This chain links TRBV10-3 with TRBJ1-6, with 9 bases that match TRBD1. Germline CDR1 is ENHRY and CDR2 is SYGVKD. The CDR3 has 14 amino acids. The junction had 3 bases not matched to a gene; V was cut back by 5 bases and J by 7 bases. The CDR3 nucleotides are TGTGCCATCAGTTGGGACAGGGAAAATTCACCCCTCCACTTT. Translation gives CAISWDRENSPLHF.

The CDR3 DNA reads as TGTGCCAGCTCCACCCTAGCGGGGGGGCCCGGATCCTACAATGAGCAGTTCTTC. Translated, it gives CASSTLAGGPGSYNEQFF. V and J are TRBV5-4 and TRBJ2-1, with 12 nucleotides matching TRBD2. This CDR3 is built from 18 residues. The trim removed 7 bases at V and 1 base at J, leaving 12 bases unmatched. CDR1 and CDR2 from the germline V gene are SGHNT and YYREEE (reference sequence).

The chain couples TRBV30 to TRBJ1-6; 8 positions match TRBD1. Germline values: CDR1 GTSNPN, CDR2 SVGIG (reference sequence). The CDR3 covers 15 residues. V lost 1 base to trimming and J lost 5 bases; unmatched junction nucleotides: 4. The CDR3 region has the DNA TGTGCCTGGAGTGCCAGGGGGCAGAATAATTCACCCCTCCACTTT. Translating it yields CAWSARGQNNSPLHF.

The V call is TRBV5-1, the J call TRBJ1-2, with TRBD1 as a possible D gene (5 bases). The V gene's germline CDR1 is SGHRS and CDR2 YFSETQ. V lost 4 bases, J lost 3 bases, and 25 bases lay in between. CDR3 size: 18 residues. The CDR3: CASSPNPITGLFYYGYTF. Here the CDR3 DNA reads TGCGCCAGCAGCCCCAACCCCATCACAGGACTATTTTACTATGGCTACACCTTC.

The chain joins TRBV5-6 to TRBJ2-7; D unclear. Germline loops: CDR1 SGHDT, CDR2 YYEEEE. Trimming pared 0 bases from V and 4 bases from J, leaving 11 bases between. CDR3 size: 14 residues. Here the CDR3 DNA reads TGTGCCAGCAGCTTGGTTGCAGGAATTTACGAGCAGTACTTC. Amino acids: CASSLVAGIYEQYF.

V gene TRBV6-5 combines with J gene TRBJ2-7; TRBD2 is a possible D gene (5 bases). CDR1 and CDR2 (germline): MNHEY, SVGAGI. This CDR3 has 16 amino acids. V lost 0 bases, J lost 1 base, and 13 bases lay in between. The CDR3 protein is CASSYSRDKQSYEQYF. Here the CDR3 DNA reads TGTGCCAGCAGTTACTCCCGGGATAAGCAGTCCTACGAGCAGTACTTC.

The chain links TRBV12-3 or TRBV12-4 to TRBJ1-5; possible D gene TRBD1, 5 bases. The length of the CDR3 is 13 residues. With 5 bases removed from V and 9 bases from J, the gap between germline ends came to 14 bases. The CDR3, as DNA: TGTGCCAGCAGTCCCGACAGCCTTCTGCCCCAGCATTTT. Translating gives CASSPDSLLPQHF.

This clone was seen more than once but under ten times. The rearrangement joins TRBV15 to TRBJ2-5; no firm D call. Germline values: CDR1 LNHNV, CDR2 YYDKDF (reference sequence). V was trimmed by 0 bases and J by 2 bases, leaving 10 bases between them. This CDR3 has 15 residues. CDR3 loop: CATSRDGSQQETQYF. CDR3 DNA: TGTGCCACCAGCAGAGACGGTTCACAGCAAGAGACCCAGTACTTC.

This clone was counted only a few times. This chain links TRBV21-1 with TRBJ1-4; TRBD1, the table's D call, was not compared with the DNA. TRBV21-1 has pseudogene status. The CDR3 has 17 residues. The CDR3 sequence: CASSKGGQVTTNEKLFF. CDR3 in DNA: TGTGCCAGCAGCAAAGGAGGACAGGTGACAACTAATGAAAAACTGTTTTTT.

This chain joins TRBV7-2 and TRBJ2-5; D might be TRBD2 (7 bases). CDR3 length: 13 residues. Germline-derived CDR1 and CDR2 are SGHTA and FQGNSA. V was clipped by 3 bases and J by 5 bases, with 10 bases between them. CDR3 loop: CASSFRGGETQYF. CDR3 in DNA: TGTGCCAGCAGCTTCAGGGGAGGGGAGACCCAGTACTTC.

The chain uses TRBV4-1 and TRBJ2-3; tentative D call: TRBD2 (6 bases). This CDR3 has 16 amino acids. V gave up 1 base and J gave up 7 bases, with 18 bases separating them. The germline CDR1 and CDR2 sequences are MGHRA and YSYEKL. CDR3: CASSQAGVGGTHTQYF. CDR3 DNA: TGCGCCAGCAGCCAAGCGGGGGTCGGGGGAACACATACGCAGTATTTT.

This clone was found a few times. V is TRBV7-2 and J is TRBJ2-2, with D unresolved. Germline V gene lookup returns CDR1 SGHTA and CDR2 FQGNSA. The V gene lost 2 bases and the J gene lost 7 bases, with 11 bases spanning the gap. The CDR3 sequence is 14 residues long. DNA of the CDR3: TGTGCCAGCAGCTTAAGGTCCACGGGCGGGGAGCTGTTTTTT. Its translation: CASSLRSTGGELFF.

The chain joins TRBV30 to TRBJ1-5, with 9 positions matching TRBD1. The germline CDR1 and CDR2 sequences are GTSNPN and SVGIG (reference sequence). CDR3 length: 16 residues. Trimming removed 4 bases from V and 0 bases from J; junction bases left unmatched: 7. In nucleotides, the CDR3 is TGTGCCTGGACAACAGGGGGCCGGTATAGCAATCAGCCCCAGCATTTT. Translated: CAWTTGGRYSNQPQHF.

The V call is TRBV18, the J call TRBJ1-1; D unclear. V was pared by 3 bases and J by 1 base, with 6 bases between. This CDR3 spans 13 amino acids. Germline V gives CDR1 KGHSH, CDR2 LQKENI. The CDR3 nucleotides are TGTGCCAGCTCACCTGAACAGAACACTGAAGCTTTCTTT. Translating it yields CASSPEQNTEAFF.

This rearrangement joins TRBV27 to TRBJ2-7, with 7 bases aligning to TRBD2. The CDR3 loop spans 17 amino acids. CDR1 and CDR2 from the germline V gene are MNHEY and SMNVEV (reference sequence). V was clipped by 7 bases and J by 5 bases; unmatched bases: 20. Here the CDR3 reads CASKPRGETGGSDEQYF. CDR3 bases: TGTGCCAGCAAACCTAGGGGAGAAACGGGGGGTTCCGACGAGCAGTACTTC.

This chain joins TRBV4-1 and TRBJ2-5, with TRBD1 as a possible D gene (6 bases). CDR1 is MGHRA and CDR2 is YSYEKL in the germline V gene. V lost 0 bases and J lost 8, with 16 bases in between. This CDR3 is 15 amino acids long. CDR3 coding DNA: TGCGCCAGCAGCCAAGAGACAGGCCCGACTTACACCCAGTACTTC. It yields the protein CASSQETGPTYTQYF.

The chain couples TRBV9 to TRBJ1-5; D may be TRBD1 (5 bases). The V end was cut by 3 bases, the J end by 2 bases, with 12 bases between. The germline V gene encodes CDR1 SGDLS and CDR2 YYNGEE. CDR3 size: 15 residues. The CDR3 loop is CASSGRPGGNQPQHF. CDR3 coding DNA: TGTGCCAGCAGCGGAAGGCCGGGGGGCAATCAGCCCCAGCATTTT.

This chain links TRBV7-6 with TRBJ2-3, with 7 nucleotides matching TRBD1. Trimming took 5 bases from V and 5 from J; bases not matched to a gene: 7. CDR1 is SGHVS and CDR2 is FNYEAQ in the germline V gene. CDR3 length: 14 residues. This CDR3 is CASSPDRAVDTQYF. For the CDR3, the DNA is TGTGCCAGCAGCCCCGACAGGGCGGTAGATACGCAGTATTTT. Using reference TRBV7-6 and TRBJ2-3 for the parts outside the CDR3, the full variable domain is GAGVSQSPRYKVTKRGQDVALRCDPISGHVSLYWYRQALGQGPEFLTYFNYEAQQDKSGLPNDRFSAERPEGSISTLTIQRTEQRDSAMYRCASSPDRAVDTQYFGPGTRLTVL.

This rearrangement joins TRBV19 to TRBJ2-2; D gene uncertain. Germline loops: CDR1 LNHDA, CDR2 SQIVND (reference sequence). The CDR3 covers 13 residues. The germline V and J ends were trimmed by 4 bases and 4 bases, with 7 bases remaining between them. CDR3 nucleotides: TGTGCCAGTAGTACACTGGTCACCGGGGAGCTGTTTTTT. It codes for CASSTLVTGELFF.

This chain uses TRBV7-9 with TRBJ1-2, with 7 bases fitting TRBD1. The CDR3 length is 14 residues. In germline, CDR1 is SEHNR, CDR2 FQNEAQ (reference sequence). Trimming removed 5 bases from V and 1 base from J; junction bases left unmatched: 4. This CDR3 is CASSNWDSNYGYTF. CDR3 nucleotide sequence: TGTGCCAGCAGCAACTGGGACAGTAACTATGGCTACACCTTC. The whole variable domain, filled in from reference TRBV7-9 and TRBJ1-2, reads DTGVSQNPRHKITKRGQNVTFRCDPISEHNRLYWYRQTLGQGPEFLTYFQNEAQLEKSRLLSDRFSAERPKGSFSTLEIQRTEQGDSAMYLCASSNWDSNYGYTFGSGTRLTVV.

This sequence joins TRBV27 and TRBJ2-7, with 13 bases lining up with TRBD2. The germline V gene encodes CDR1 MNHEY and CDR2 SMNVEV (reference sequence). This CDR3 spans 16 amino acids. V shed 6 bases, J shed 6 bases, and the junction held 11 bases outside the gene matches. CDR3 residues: CASSSLGTSGAFEQYF. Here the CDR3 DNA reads TGTGCCAGCAGCTCTCTCGGGACTAGCGGGGCTTTCGAGCAGTACTTC.

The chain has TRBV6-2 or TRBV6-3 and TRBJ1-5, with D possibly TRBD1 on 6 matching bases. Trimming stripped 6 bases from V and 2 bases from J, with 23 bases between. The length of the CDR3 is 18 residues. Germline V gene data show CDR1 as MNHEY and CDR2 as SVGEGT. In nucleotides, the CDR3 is TGTGCCAGCAGCTTCCGGCAGGGGACGAGTTTGGGCAATCAGCCCCAGCATTTT. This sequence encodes CASSFRQGTSLGNQPQHF.

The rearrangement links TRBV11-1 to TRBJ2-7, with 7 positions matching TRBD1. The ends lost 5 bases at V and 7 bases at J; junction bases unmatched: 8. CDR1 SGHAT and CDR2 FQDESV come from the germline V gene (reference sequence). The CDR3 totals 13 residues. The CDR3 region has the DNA TGTGCCAGCAGCCCAACGACAGGGTCGGAGCAGTACTTC. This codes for CASSPTTGSEQYF. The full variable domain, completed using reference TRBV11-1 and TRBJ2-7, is EAEVAQSPRYKITEKSQAVAFWCDPISGHATLYWYRQILGQGPELLVQFQDESVVDDSQLPKDRFSAERLKGVDSTLKIQPAELGDSAMYLCASSPTTGSEQYFGPGTRLTVT.